The entry below describes one T cell receptor (beta chain). As yet, its antigen is unknown. This specimen comes from a study of OX40 agonist ivuxolimab in advanced cancers. Study background: Ivuxolimab, an antibody acting as an agonist of OX40 (CD134), was used to treat patients. Patients were treated with intravenous ivuxolimab, dosed at 0.01 to 10 mg/kg and infused every 2 weeks. Dose-escalation patients had hepatocellular carcinoma, melanoma, renal cell or head and neck cancer. Study-wide points: Low normalized T-cell clonal expansion was additionally recorded for some nonresponders.

TCRdb's copy holds only in-frame clones and misses some; the assay was immunoSEQ multiplex PCR. The table includes tens of thousands of clones, 87% detected once. V lost 6 bases, J lost 5 bases, and 12 bases stayed unmatched. In germline, CDR1 is LNHDA, CDR2 SQIVND (reference sequence). CDR3 length equals 16 residues. The material sequenced was CD4+ or CD8+ T cells sorted from blood, taken in a trial of the OX40 agonist ivuxolimab. The gene calls are TRBV19 and TRBJ2-2, with 7 positions matching TRBD2. The receptor was derived from an adult with an advanced solid tumor such as melanoma, head and neck, liver or kidney cancer. CDR3 nucleotide sequence: TGTGCCAGTAGCCCCCTCGCGGGAGAGGGAACCGGGGAGCTGTTTTTT. Residues: CASSPLAGEGTGELFF.